This TCR beta chain comes out of a study of CD8+ T cells in alopecia areata. Study-wide results and limits: Tissue-resident alphabeta T cells belonging to normal skin likewise get sequenced within scalp specimens.

Between the trimmed V and J ends, which lost 2 bases and 5 bases, there was a span of 12 bases. Germline-derived CDR1 and CDR2 are SGHVS and FNYEAQ. The CDR3 extends over 14 amino acids. Following RNA extraction, reverse transcription yielded cDNA that acted as the sequencing template. Sequenced by immunoSEQ multiplex PCR; TCRdb stores in-frame clones only, minus some. The data contain more than 90,000 clones, roughly 50% of them singletons. Treatment reported: oral pan-JAK inhibitor, 5-10 mg twice daily. Notes on this clone: Its specificity is unknown.

The sample in question was CD8+ T cells sorted from blood, obtained at week 24, from a patient treated with tofacitinib. The V and J genes are TRBV7-6 and TRBJ2-5; D is tentatively TRBD1 or TRBD2 (5 bases each). This TCR derives from a human donor with alopecia areata. CDR3 region: CASSLLVGEETQYF. CDR3 bases: TGTGCCAGCAGCTTATTGGTAGGGGAGGAGACCCAGTACTTC.